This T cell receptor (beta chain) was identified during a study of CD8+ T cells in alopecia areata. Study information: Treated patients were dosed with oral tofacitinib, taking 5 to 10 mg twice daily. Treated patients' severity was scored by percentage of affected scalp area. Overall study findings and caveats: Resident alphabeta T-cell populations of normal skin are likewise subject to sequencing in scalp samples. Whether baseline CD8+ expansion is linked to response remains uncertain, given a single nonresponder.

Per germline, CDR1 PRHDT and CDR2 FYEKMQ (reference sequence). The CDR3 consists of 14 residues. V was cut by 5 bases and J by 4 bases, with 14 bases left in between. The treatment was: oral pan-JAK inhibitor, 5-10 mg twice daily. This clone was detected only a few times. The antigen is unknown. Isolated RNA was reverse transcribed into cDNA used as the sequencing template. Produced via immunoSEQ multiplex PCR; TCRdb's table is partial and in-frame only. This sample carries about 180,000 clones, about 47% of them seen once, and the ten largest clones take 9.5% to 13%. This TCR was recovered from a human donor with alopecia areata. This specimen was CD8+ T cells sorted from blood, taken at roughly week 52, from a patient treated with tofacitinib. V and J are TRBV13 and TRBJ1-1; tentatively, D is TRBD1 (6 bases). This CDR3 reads CASSLQGWITEAFF. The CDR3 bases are TGTGCCAGCAGCCTACAGGGTTGGATCACTGAAGCTTTCTTT.